Each of the 13 T cell receptor beta chains below was sequenced from the same sample in a study of cytomegalovirus exposure and HLA in healthy donors. Primers: 60 Vbeta forward and 13 Jbeta reverse. Sequencing used immunoSEQ multiplex PCR; TCRdb keeps in-frame clones, though not all of them. The sample records 95,000 to 150,000 clones, approximately 70% being singletons. Sequenced material: PBMCs. All receptors derive from a young man in good health and CMV-seronegative.

This chain links TRBV28 with TRBJ1-1; tentative D call: TRBD1 (5 bases). There are 16 residues in the CDR3. Trimming removed 6 bases at V and 3 bases at J, with 20 bases between. Germline CDR1 is MDHEN and CDR2 is SYDVKM. The DNA for the CDR3 is TGTGCCAGCAGAATACTGACAGCGGGAGGCCACACTGAAGCTTTCTTT. Encoded protein: CASRILTAGGHTEAFF.

The chain carries TRBV4-1 and TRBJ1-4; D may be TRBD1 (5 bases). Germline V gene sequence: CDR1 MGHRA, CDR2 YSYEKL. V was cut by 3 bases and J by 6 bases, with 14 bases left in between. This CDR3 contains 15 residues. This CDR3 reads CASSQGGLKDEKLFF. CDR3 sequence (DNA): TGCGCCAGCAGCCAGGGGGGTTTAAAAGATGAAAAACTGTTTTTT.

The gene calls are TRBV4-3 and TRBJ1-5; 9 bases agree with TRBD1. Losses at the gene ends were 3 bases for V and 5 bases for J; bases not matched to a gene: 5. This CDR3 is built from 15 residues. Germline V gene data show CDR1 as LGHNA and CDR2 as YSLEER. This CDR3 reads CASSQDRGRDQPQHF. The DNA for the CDR3 is TGCGCCAGCAGCCAGGACAGGGGCCGAGATCAGCCCCAGCATTTT.

This chain links TRBV5-4 with TRBJ1-1; 7 nucleotides match TRBD1. There are 15 residues in the CDR3. Germline lookup yields CDR1 SGHNT and CDR2 YYREEE (reference sequence). The J segment lost 1 base and the V segment lost 4 bases, leaving 7 bases of the junction unmatched. CDR3 sequence reads: CASSVGSGGNTEAFF. CDR3 coding DNA: TGTGCCAGCAGCGTAGGGTCAGGGGGGAACACTGAAGCTTTCTTT. Supplemented by reference TRBV5-4 and TRBJ1-1, the full variable domain reads ETGVTQSPTHLIKTRGQQVTLRCSSQSGHNTVSWYQQALGQGPQFIFQYYREEENGRGNFPPRFSGLQFPNYSSELNVNALELDDSALYLCASSVGSGGNTEAFFGQGTRLTVV.

V gene TRBV13 combines with J gene TRBJ1-1; a weak D match, TRBD1 (5 bases). CDR1 is PRHDT and CDR2 is FYEKMQ in the germline V gene (reference sequence). The CDR3 spans 14 residues. V lost 5 bases, J lost 1 base, and 11 bases lay in between. The CDR3 reads CASSPTTENTEAFF. The CDR3 nucleotides read TGTGCCAGCAGCCCCACGACAGAGAACACTGAAGCTTTCTTT. Using reference TRBV13 and TRBJ1-1 for the parts outside the CDR3, the full variable domain is AAGVIQSPRHLIKEKRETATLKCYPIPRHDTVYWYQQGPGQDPQFLISFYEKMQSDKGSIPDRFSAQQFSDYHSELNMSSLELGDSALYFCASSPTTENTEAFFGQGTRLTVV.

The CDR3 DNA is TGTGCCACCCAACCCCCTTGGGAGGGGGGATACATTCAGTACTTC. Translating gives CATQPPWEGGYIQYF. The chain joins TRBV2 to TRBJ2-4; maybe TRBD2 (7 bases). Germline V gene data show CDR1 as SNHLY and CDR2 as FYNNEI. V gave up 10 bases and J gave up 8 bases, with 24 bases separating them. The CDR3 is 15 residues long.

This CDR3 reads CASSTGGATYEQYF. CDR3 nucleotide sequence: TGTGCCAGCAGCACAGGGGGTGCCACCTACGAGCAGTACTTC. The genes are TRBV9 and TRBJ2-7, with 8 bases lining up with TRBD1. This CDR3 contains 14 residues. Germline CDR1 SGDLS, CDR2 YYNGEE. J lost 2 bases, V lost 4 bases, and 5 bases had no gene match.

The chain carries TRBV10-3 and TRBJ2-7, with a tentative D call TRBD1 (6 bases). Germline-derived CDR1 and CDR2 are ENHRY and SYGVKD. The length of the CDR3 is 14 residues. The germline V and J ends were trimmed by 4 bases and 5 bases, with 15 bases remaining between them. Here the CDR3 DNA reads TGTGCCATCAGTGGGGGAGAGACAGGACACGAGCAGTACTTC. Amino acid sequence: CAISGGETGHEQYF.

The chain links TRBV2 to TRBJ2-5; 13 bases line up with TRBD2. Trimming removed 3 bases from V and 4 bases from J; junction bases left unmatched: 2. Germline values: CDR1 SNHLY, CDR2 FYNNEI. The CDR3 has 15 amino acids. The CDR3 bases are TGTGCCAGCAGTGAGAGACTAGCGGGAGGAGAGACCCAGTACTTC. Residues: CASSERLAGGETQYF.

J is TRBJ2-2 and V is TRBV7-9; TRBD2 might be the D (5 bases). Germline CDR1 SEHNR, CDR2 FQNEAQ (reference sequence). With 2 bases removed from V and 4 bases from J, the gap between germline ends came to 14 bases. This CDR3 spans 16 amino acids. CDR3 bases: TGTGCCAGCAGCTTATCATTTGCGGGCCTCACCGGGGAGCTGTTTTTT. This translates into CASSLSFAGLTGELFF.

This clone was recorded a few times. The chain uses TRBV2 and TRBJ1-3; D unresolved. Trimming stripped 9 bases from V and 8 bases from J, with 23 bases between. Germline CDR1 and CDR2: SNHLY and FYNNEI. CDR3 length: 15 amino acids. The CDR3, as DNA: TGTGCCAGACGAGACGGATCGCCGGTTCGGGACACCATATATTTT. This gives the protein CARRDGSPVRDTIYF.

The chain couples TRBV6-6 to TRBJ2-3; maybe TRBD1 (6 bases). The CDR3 consists of 15 residues. The germline V gene has CDR1 MNHNY and CDR2 SVGAGI (reference sequence). V gave up 6 bases and J gave up 0 bases, with 13 bases separating them. Here the CDR3 DNA reads TGTGCCAGCAGCCCTTCGGGACAAAGCACAGATACGCAGTATTTT. As protein: CASSPSGQSTDTQYF.

This clone appeared a single time. The genes are TRBV4-2 and TRBJ1-1; possibly TRBD1 for D (6 bases). CDR1 and CDR2 from the germline V gene are LGHNA and YNFKEQ. V gave up 0 bases and J gave up 6 bases, with 29 bases separating them. CDR3 length: 20 amino acids. The DNA of the CDR3 is TGTGCCAGCAGCCAAGACTCGACAGGTACGTGGGTTCAGGACGTCTCTGAAGCTTTCTTT. It codes for CASSQDSTGTWVQDVSEAFF.